This TCR beta chain derives from a study of T and B cells in COVID-19 patients. TRB rearrangements were amplified by multiplex PCR with BIOMED2 TRB-A/B primers. TCRdb redid the calling of the multiplex PCR reads with MiXCR, one entry per CDR3 protein. Of about 8,200 distinct CDR3 sequences listed, 40% were seen once; the top ten hold around 3.3%. Findings of the study overall: In COVID-19 patients, T cell receptor beta variable and joining gene use was reportedly strongly skewed.

Relative to its sample, this clonotype is medium-sized. The antigen remains unidentified. Blood genomic DNA input for TRB amplification was about 250-500 ng. Sequenced sample: blood. The receptor's source is a human donor who had recovered from COVID-19.

The CDR3, as DNA: TGCAGCGTTGTGACTAGCGGGGGGCGGAACACCGGGGAGCTGTTTTTT. Protein product: CSVVTSGGRNTGELFF. The chain joins TRBV29-1 to TRBJ2-2, with 13 positions matching TRBD2. V was pared by 4 bases and J by 1 base, with 3 bases of the junction left unmatched. CDR3 length: 16 residues. Germline V CDR1 and CDR2: SQVTM, ANQGSEA.